The 8 T cell receptor beta chains in this list originate from one sample, sequenced in a study of Tregs in tolerant kidney transplant recipients (dated by TCRdb to about 2019). The time point label on this specimen signifies: blood sample drawn before combined kidney and bone marrow transplant. Library creation used the immunoSEQ multiplex PCR assay. Held by TCRdb, this immuneACCESS table contains in-frame sequences only and omits some clones. Under half of the omission traces to an unresolved V gene where checked; the cause of the rest is unknown. The table for this sample lists about 48,000 clones. Around 0.88% of the sample comes from the top ten. The material was CD4+ T cells from blood, obtained before the transplant. The receptors were sampled from a human donor who received a combined kidney and bone marrow transplant.

Turning to this clone: The CDR3 goes on 3 residues after the read ends, and that part is filled in from the germline J gene. This chain links TRBV18 with TRBJ2-1; 8 positions agree with TRBD2. Germline V lookup: CDR1 KGHSH, CDR2 LQKENI. CDR3 length: 21 residues. V was pared by 2 bases and J by 0 bases, with 18 bases of the junction left unmatched. CDR3 loop: CASSPTGSWPKRESSYNEQFF. CDR3 bases read: TGTGCCAGCTCACCAACGGGATCCTGGCCCAAGCGGGAGAGCTCCTACAATGAG.

Note on this clone: The read ends 3 residues shy of where the CDR3 ends; the end is completed using the germline J gene. The chain employs TRBV20-1 and TRBJ2-5; 9 bases agree with TRBD2. V gave up 1 base and J gave up 5 bases; unmatched junction bases: 8. The CDR3 is 15 residues long. Germline CDR1 and CDR2: DFQATT and SNEGSKA (reference sequence). The covered CDR3 bases are TGCAGTGCTAGAGTGGCGGGAGGGCCACGGGAGACC. Amino acid sequence: CSARVAGGPRET. The entire CDR3 sequence reads CSARVAGGPRETQYF.

Of note for this clone: The CDR3 end falls 3 residues outside the read, so it is completed with the germline J gene. This sequence joins TRBV6-2 or TRBV6-3 and TRBJ2-7; no reliable D call. Per germline, CDR1 MNHEY and CDR2 SVGEGT. Trimming shortened V by 2 bases and J by 6 bases, and 17 bases separated the two germline ends. The CDR3 is 15 residues long. The CDR3 bases that were read are TGTGCCAGCAGTTACGGCGGAGTTGGCAGCCCCGAG. It encodes CASSYGGVGSPE. The full CDR3 protein is CASSYGGVGSPEQYF.

Notes on this clone: With the read ending 3 residues before the CDR3 end, the germline J gene is used to fill in that end. The chain recombines TRBV7-2 with TRBJ2-1; 9 bases match TRBD2. This CDR3 has 15 residues. Per the germline V gene, CDR1 is SGHTA and CDR2 is FQGNSA. The ends lost 2 bases at V and 6 bases at J; junction bases unmatched: 5. CDR3 residues: CASSLWSSGTNEQFF. The sequenced part of the CDR3 DNA is TGTGCCAGCAGCTTATGGTCTAGCGGGACCAATGAG.

In the case of this clone: Read data end 3 residues before the CDR3 end; the end is taken from the germline J gene. The chain has TRBV2 and TRBJ2-7, with TRBD1 matching 8 bases. Germline V gene sequence: CDR1 SNHLY, CDR2 FYNNEI. CDR3 length: 14 residues. V gave up 5 bases and J gave up 6 bases; unmatched junction bases: 9. The DNA read from the CDR3 is TGTGCCAGCAGTCTGCAGGGGGCATGGGGCGAG. Amino acids: CASSLQGAWGE. The entire CDR3 protein reads CASSLQGAWGEQYF.

In the case of this clone: The read ends 3 residues shy of where the CDR3 ends; the end is completed using the germline J gene. The chain links TRBV5-1 to TRBJ1-1, with unresolved D. The CDR3 is made up of 15 amino acids. Trimming stripped 1 base from V and 1 base from J, with 11 bases between. Per the germline V gene, CDR1 is SGHRS and CDR2 is YFSETQ. The sequenced part of the CDR3 DNA is TGCGCCAGCAGCTTGTTTCCGGGGTCGAACACTGAA. Protein sequence: CASSLFPGSNTE. The CDR3 in its entirety is CASSLFPGSNTEAFF.

Turning to this clone: The read stops 3 residues short of the end of the CDR3; the missing end is completed from the germline J gene. V usage is TRBV5-4 and J usage is TRBJ2-1, with 15 nucleotides matching TRBD2. Germline trimming cut 6 bases from V and 9 bases from J; bases unmatched to any gene: 10. Per germline, CDR1 SGHNT and CDR2 YYREEE (reference sequence). The CDR3 sequence is 16 residues long. The CDR3 reads CASTPKGLAGGIEQFF. The covered CDR3 bases are TGTGCCAGCACCCCTAAGGGACTAGCGGGAGGTATTGAG.

Comment on this clone: The sequenced fragment ends 3 residues before the CDR3 boundary, so the rest is inferred from the germline J gene. V and J are TRBV5-6 and TRBJ2-7, with D hard to call. The CDR3 covers 13 residues. V lost 3 bases and J lost 0, with 7 bases in between. CDR1 is SGHDT and CDR2 is YYEEEE in the germline V gene. The covered CDR3 bases are TGTGCCAGCAGCTATCAGTCCTCCTACGAG. It specifies CASSYQSSYE. The full CDR3 protein is CASSYQSSYEQYF.